The 27 T cell receptor beta chains reported below all come from one sample, sequenced in a study of blood T cell repertoires in COVID-19 (dated by TCRdb to about 2020). Library preparation was by the immunoSEQ multiplex PCR assay. TCRdb holds this immuneACCESS table with in-frame rearrangements only. Some clones are missing; in checked studies, unresolved V genes explain under half, and the rest has no known cause. The sample table holds approximately 150,000 clones, of which roughly 85% were seen once. Around 19% of the sample lies in the top ten. The sequencing sample was made of PBMCs or T cells enriched from blood (not recorded which). These receptors were collected from a woman between 65 and 79 years old in a cohort exposed to, infected with or recovered from COVID-19 (not recorded which).

This chain links TRBV4-3 with TRBJ2-7; 8 bases map to TRBD2. CDR3 length: 17 amino acids. J lost 2 bases, V lost 5 bases, and 14 bases had no gene match. Germline V lookup: CDR1 LGHNA, CDR2 YSLEER. This CDR3 is CASSLYYRDGGAYEQYF. In DNA form, the CDR3 reads TGCGCCAGCAGCTTATATTACCGGGACGGGGGGGCCTACGAGCAGTACTTC.

J is TRBJ1-6 and V is TRBV2; 9 nucleotides line up with TRBD1. The junction had 0 bases not matched to a gene; V was cut back by 6 bases and J by 9 bases. CDR1 is SNHLY, CDR2 FYNNEI, per germline. This CDR3 spans 12 amino acids. The CDR3 loop reads CASRDRGSPLHF. In nucleotides, the CDR3 is TGTGCCAGCAGGGACAGGGGTTCACCCCTCCACTTT. The full variable domain, completed using reference TRBV2 and TRBJ1-6, is EPEVTQTPSHQVTQMGQEVILRCVPISNHLYFYWYRQILGQKVEFLVSFYNNEISEKSEIFDDQFSVERPDGSNFTLKIRSTKLEDSAMYFCASRDRGSPLHFGNGTRLTVT.

This clone has a handful of counts. This chain joins TRBV7-2 and TRBJ2-6, with 7 positions matching TRBD1. CDR1 is SGHTA and CDR2 is FQGNSA in the germline V gene. CDR3 length equals 16 residues. V shed 3 bases, J shed 2 bases, and the junction held 4 bases outside the gene matches. Here the CDR3 reads CASSLSGTAGANVLTF. CDR3 DNA sequence: TGTGCCAGCAGCTTGAGTGGGACAGCTGGGGCCAACGTCCTGACTTTC.

J is TRBJ2-7 and V is TRBV18; 9 positions match TRBD2. The germline gives CDR1 KGHSH, CDR2 LQKENI. The V gene end was trimmed by 4 bases and the J gene end by 6 bases; junction bases not matched to a gene: 13. This CDR3 is built from 16 residues. This CDR3 is CASSLVGGSGRSEQYF. CDR3 bases: TGTGCCAGCTCACTCGTCGGCGGTAGCGGGAGAAGCGAGCAGTACTTC.

This sequence joins TRBV18 and TRBJ2-7; 14 bases line up with TRBD2. Germline V gene lookup returns CDR1 KGHSH and CDR2 LQKENI. Trimming at V came to 4 bases and at J to 6 bases, leaving 11 bases not matched to a gene. The CDR3 contains 17 residues. The CDR3 nucleotides are TGTGCCAGCTCACGTGGGACTAGCGGGAGTTATAGCTCCGAGCAGTACTTC. This gives the protein CASSRGTSGSYSSEQYF.

The chain has TRBV4-1 and TRBJ2-3; D may be TRBD2 (6 bases). CDR3 length: 13 residues. Trimming removed 3 bases from V and 2 bases from J, with 6 bases in between. Germline V CDR1 and CDR2: MGHRA, YSYEKL. The CDR3 spells CASSQDYTDTQYF. The DNA of the CDR3 is TGCGCCAGCAGCCAGGACTACACAGATACGCAGTATTTT.

This clone was counted a few times. The chain links TRBV6-7 to TRBJ2-7; TRBD2 matches 11 bases. TRBV6-7 is sorted into the ORF group, with uncertain function. CDR3 size: 15 residues. Losses at the gene ends were 4 bases for V and 4 bases for J; bases not matched to a gene: 6. CDR3 sequence reads: CASSLRLAGLYEQYF. The CDR3 DNA reads TGTGCCAGCAGTTTGCGACTAGCGGGACTGTACGAGCAGTACTTC.

The rearrangement uses TRBV25-1 and TRBJ2-1; D perhaps matches TRBD1 (6 bases). Per germline, CDR1 MGHDK and CDR2 SYGVNS. Trimming removed 5 bases from V and 9 bases from J, with 20 bases in between. This CDR3 has 15 amino acids. CDR3 nucleotide sequence: TGTGCCAGCAGTCTGTTTTTCCAGGGGAAAGGTGAGCAGTTCTTC. Residues: CASSLFFQGKGEQFF.

V gene TRBV27 combines with J gene TRBJ1-5; D uncertain. The V gene lost 10 bases and the J gene lost 5 bases, with 15 bases spanning the gap. In germline, CDR1 is MNHEY, CDR2 SMNVEV (reference sequence). The CDR3 contains 13 residues. DNA of the CDR3: TGTGCCACCAAGTTTGGTCCAGATCAGCCCCAGCATTTT. Translation: CATKFGPDQPQHF.

The rearrangement joins TRBV18 to TRBJ2-5; D possibly corresponds to TRBD2 (6 bases). The CDR3 totals 16 residues. Between the trimmed V and J ends, which lost 3 bases and 0 bases, there was a span of 14 bases. Germline CDR1 reads KGHSH; CDR2 reads LQKENI. The CDR3 here is CASSPNQRANQETQYF. The CDR3 DNA follows: TGTGCCAGCTCACCGAACCAGCGGGCCAACCAAGAGACCCAGTACTTC.

The V gene is TRBV27, the J gene TRBJ2-7; TRBD2 is a possible D gene (6 bases). Germline V gene lookup returns CDR1 MNHEY and CDR2 SMNVEV (reference sequence). This CDR3 has 15 amino acids. Trimming left V 5 bases short and J 0 bases short, with 14 bases between. In DNA, the CDR3 is TGTGCCAGCAGTCTCGGGGGTGGGATCTCCTACGAGCAGTACTTC. Its protein is CASSLGGGISYEQYF.

As regards this clone: The same CDR3 is also encoded by other DNA sequences in this sample. The genes are TRBV11-2 and TRBJ2-1; maybe TRBD2 (6 bases). Germline CDR1 SGHAT, CDR2 FQNNGV. This CDR3 comprises 13 residues. V lost 1 base and J lost 7, with 8 bases in between. Here the CDR3 reads CASSLAGANEQFF. The CDR3 coding sequence is TGTGCCAGCAGCTTAGCGGGAGCGAATGAGCAGTTCTTC. Supplemented by reference TRBV11-2 and TRBJ2-1, the full variable domain reads EAGVAQSPRYKIIEKRQSVAFWCNPISGHATLYWYQQILGQGPKLLIQFQNNGVVDDSQLPKDRFSAERLKGVDSTLKIQPAKLEDSAVYLCASSLAGANEQFFGPGTRLTVL.

The chain uses TRBV5-8 and TRBJ2-7; TRBD2 is a possible D gene (6 bases). Per germline, CDR1 SGHTS and CDR2 YDEGEE. Trimming left V 0 bases short and J 2 bases short, with 12 bases between. CDR3 length equals 15 residues. CDR3 amino acids: CASSLGRGITYEQYF. The CDR3 DNA is TGTGCCAGCAGCTTGGGGAGGGGCATTACCTACGAGCAGTACTTC. Supplemented by reference TRBV5-8 and TRBJ2-7, the full variable domain reads EAGVTQSPTHLIKTRGQQATLRCSPISGHTSVYWYQQALGLGLQFLLWYDEGEERNRGNFPPRFSGRQFPNYSSELNVNALELEDSALYLCASSLGRGITYEQYFGPGTRLTVT.

The chain links TRBV6-6 to TRBJ1-3; 11 bases agree with TRBD1. Trimming at V came to 5 bases and at J to 1 base, leaving 19 bases not matched to a gene. Germline CDR1 reads MNHNY; CDR2 reads SVGAGI (reference sequence). The CDR3 runs 21 residues. For the CDR3, the DNA is TGTGCCAGCAGTCAGCTCCGATCGGGACAGGGGGTTTTTTCATCTGGAAACACCATATATTTT. Translating gives CASSQLRSGQGVFSSGNTIYF.

The chain joins TRBV6-5 to TRBJ2-5, with D uncertain. The CDR3 has 14 residues. Germline V gene data show CDR1 as MNHEY and CDR2 as SVGAGI. V was pared by 0 bases and J by 1 base, with 6 bases between. CDR3 residues: CASSYSRFQETQYF. As DNA, the CDR3 is TGTGCCAGCAGTTACTCGCGGTTCCAAGAGACCCAGTACTTC.

The chain combines TRBV5-1 with TRBJ1-6; possibly TRBD1 for D (5 bases). The V end was cut by 8 bases, the J end by 4 bases, with 13 bases between. Germline V gene sequence: CDR1 SGHRS, CDR2 YFSETQ. This CDR3 comprises 14 residues. CDR3 in amino acids: CASSRDPYNSPLHF. In nucleotides, the CDR3 is TGCGCCAGTTCCAGGGATCCTTATAATTCACCCCTCCACTTT.

This clone was recorded only once. The chain links TRBV28 to TRBJ1-2; D possibly corresponds to TRBD1 (5 bases). CDR1 and CDR2 (germline): MDHEN, SYDVKM. The CDR3 covers 11 residues. Trimming removed 5 bases at V and 8 bases at J, with 9 bases between. CDR3 protein: CASSLRQGYTF. The CDR3 DNA reads as TGTGCCAGCAGTCTCCGACAGGGCTACACCTTC.

J is TRBJ2-2 and V is TRBV5-1; 11 positions agree with TRBD2. The CDR3 is 16 amino acids. V trimming: 2 bases; J trimming: 0 bases; junction bases outside the gene matches: 0. Germline V gene lookup returns CDR1 SGHRS and CDR2 YFSETQ. The CDR3 loop reads CASSLLAGANTGELFF. The CDR3 DNA reads TGCGCCAGCAGCTTACTAGCGGGAGCGAACACCGGGGAGCTGTTTTTT.

V and J are TRBV28 and TRBJ2-5; the D gene is possibly TRBD1 (5 bases). Germline V gene sequence: CDR1 MDHEN, CDR2 SYDVKM. Between the trimmed V and J ends, which lost 2 bases and 1 base, there was a span of 11 bases. There are 15 residues in the CDR3. CDR3 sequence reads: CASSLKGNGQETQYF. CDR3 nucleotide sequence: TGTGCCAGCAGTTTAAAGGGGAATGGCCAAGAGACCCAGTACTTC.

V is TRBV3-1 (or the pseudogene TRBV3-2) and J is TRBJ1-6; D may be TRBD1 (6 bases). The germline gives CDR1 LGHDT, CDR2 YNNKEL (reference sequence). The V and J ends lost 3 bases and 4 bases respectively, with 16 bases between them. This CDR3 is built from 17 residues. CDR3 coding DNA: TGTGCCAGCAGCCACACCCCAAAGGGACATTATAATTCACCCCTCCACTTT. It is translated as CASSHTPKGHYNSPLHF.

This clone was recorded a few times. This chain uses TRBV4-1 with TRBJ2-4; a weak D match, TRBD1 (6 bases). The CDR3 totals 14 residues. Deletions cut 0 bases from V and 10 bases from J, with 13 bases between. Germline values: CDR1 MGHRA, CDR2 YSYEKL. CDR3 loop: CASSQDGGFVIQYF. The CDR3 nucleotides read TGCGCCAGCAGCCAAGATGGGGGCTTTGTAATTCAGTACTTC.

This chain links TRBV15 with TRBJ1-5, with 10 bases matching TRBD1. The CDR3 covers 17 residues. The germline CDR1 and CDR2 sequences are LNHNV and YYDKDF (reference sequence). The ends lost 0 bases at V and 4 bases at J; junction bases unmatched: 6. DNA of the CDR3: TGTGCCACCAGCAGAGATCGCGAGGGACAGGGGAATCAGCCCCAGCATTTT. The encoded protein is CATSRDREGQGNQPQHF. Full variable domain (rest looked up from reference TRBV15 and TRBJ1-5): DAMVIQNPRYQVTQFGKPVTLSCSQTLNHNVMYWYQQKSSQAPKLLFHYYDKDFNNEADTPDNFQSRRPNTSFCFLDIRSPGLGDTAMYLCATSRDREGQGNQPQHFGDGTRLSIL.

The chain uses TRBV13 and TRBJ1-6, with a possible D match to TRBD1 (5 bases). The ends were cut back, 5 bases at V and 7 bases at J, with 12 bases in the middle. Germline V lookup: CDR1 PRHDT, CDR2 FYEKMQ (reference sequence). The CDR3 contains 14 residues. For the CDR3, the DNA is TGTGCCAGCAGCCCGTGGCAGGGAAATTCACCCCTCCACTTT. This codes for CASSPWQGNSPLHF.

The rearrangement links TRBV5-1 to TRBJ2-1; D gene unclear. V was pared by 4 bases and J by 7 bases, with 9 bases between. The CDR3 covers 12 residues. Germline CDR1 is SGHRS and CDR2 is YFSETQ. The CDR3 bases are TGCGCCAGCAGCCCCGGGTGGAATGAGCAGTTCTTC. Translated, it gives CASSPGWNEQFF.

This clone was observed a few times. J is TRBJ2-3 and V is TRBV19; 7 nucleotides line up with TRBD1. The V and J ends lost 7 bases and 1 base, in that order; junction bases with no gene match: 11. This CDR3 has 16 amino acids. CDR1 is LNHDA and CDR2 is SQIVND in the germline V gene (reference sequence). The CDR3 is CASNPTGWGGTDTQYF. Written as DNA, the CDR3 is TGTGCCAGTAACCCGACAGGGTGGGGAGGCACAGATACGCAGTATTTT.

The CDR3 is CASSRTSDMGEQFF. The CDR3 DNA follows: TGCGCCAGCAGTAGGACTAGCGACATGGGTGAGCAGTTCTTC. J is TRBJ2-1 and V is TRBV10-1, with 9 bases matching TRBD2. The germline V gene encodes CDR1 WNHNN and CDR2 SYGVQD (reference sequence). Unmatched junction bases numbered 8, after V lost 5 bases and J lost 9 bases. This CDR3 contains 14 residues.

The chain is built from TRBV3-1 (or the pseudogene TRBV3-2) and TRBJ1-1; the D is unclear. Germline values: CDR1 LGHDT, CDR2 YNNKEL (reference sequence). The CDR3 totals 15 residues. V lost 4 bases and J lost 2, with 14 bases in between. In DNA form, the CDR3 reads TGTGCCAGCAGCCTGGGCGCGGGGAGAAACACTGAAGCTTTCTTT. Its translation: CASSLGAGRNTEAFF.